This T cell receptor beta chain was sequenced in a study of beta chain features in type 1 diabetes. There are 13 residues in the CDR3. The V gene's germline CDR1 is MDHEN and CDR2 SYDVKM. The V end was cut by 6 bases, the J end by 0 bases, with 7 bases between. As to this clone: Its antigen remains unknown.

The authors sorted CD4+ naive, central memory, regulatory and stem cell-like memory cells via CD45RO/CCR7/CD25/CD127/CD95/CD27. Study outcomes and limitations: For Type 1 diabetes patients, all four CD4+ subsets carried TCRB CDR3s that were moderately but significantly shorter.

Expressed TCRB transcripts were sequenced, since all the RNA that had been isolated was reverse transcribed. Sequencing was performed with immunoSEQ multiplex PCR; in TCRdb, only in-frame clones are kept and a portion is missing. This table holds some 290,000 clones, roughly 13% found once. Sequencing was done on a sample of naive CD4+ T cells from blood. This chain connects TRBV28 to TRBJ2-3; D is undetermined. The TCR sequence derives from a man between 25 and 39 years old with type 1 diabetes. The CDR3, as DNA: TGTGCCAGCAGACCGACTAGCACAGATACGCAGTATTTT. Protein: CASRPTSTDTQYF.